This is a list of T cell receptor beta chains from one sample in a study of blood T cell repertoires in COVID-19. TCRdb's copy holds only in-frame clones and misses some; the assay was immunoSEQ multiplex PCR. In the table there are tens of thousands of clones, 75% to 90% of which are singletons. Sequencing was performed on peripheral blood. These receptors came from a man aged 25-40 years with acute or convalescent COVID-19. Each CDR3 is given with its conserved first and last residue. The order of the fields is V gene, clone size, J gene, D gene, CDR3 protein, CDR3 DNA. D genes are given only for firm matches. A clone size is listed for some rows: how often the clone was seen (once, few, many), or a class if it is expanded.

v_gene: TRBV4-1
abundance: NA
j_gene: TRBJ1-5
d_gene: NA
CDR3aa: CASSQGQSTRGGQPQHF
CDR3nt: TGCGCCAGCAGCCAGGGGCAGTCCACAAGGGGAGGGCAGCCCCAGCATTTT

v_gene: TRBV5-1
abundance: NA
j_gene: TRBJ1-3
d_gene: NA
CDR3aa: CASSLPGNTIYF
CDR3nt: TGCGCCAGCAGCCTTCCCGGAAACACCATATATTTT

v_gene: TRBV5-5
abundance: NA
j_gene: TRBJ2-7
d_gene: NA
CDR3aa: CASSLDSQVAYEQYF
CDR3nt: TGTGCCAGCAGCTTAGATTCACAGGTTGCCTACGAGCAGTACTTC

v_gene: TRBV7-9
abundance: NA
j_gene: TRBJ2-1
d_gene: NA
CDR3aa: CASSSGVHEQFF
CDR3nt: TGTGCCAGCAGTTCTGGAGTCCATGAGCAGTTCTTC

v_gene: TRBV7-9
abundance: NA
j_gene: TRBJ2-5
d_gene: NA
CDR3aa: CASKGVEETQYF
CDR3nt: TGTGCCAGCAAAGGGGTAGAAGAGACCCAGTACTTC

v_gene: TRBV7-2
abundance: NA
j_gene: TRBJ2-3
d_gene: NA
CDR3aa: CASSPIQRLFTDTQYF
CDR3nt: TGTGCCAGCAGTCCAATCCAGCGACTATTCACAGATACGCAGTATTTT

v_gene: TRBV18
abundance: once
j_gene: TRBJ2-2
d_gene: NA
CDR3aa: CASSPPSHVNTGELFF
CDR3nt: TGTGCCAGCTCACCACCTTCACATGTGAACACCGGGGAGCTGTTTTTT

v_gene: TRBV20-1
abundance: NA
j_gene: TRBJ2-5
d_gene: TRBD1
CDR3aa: CSASFGQVVMSKETQYF
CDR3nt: TGCAGTGCTAGTTTCGGACAGGTAGTTATGTCGAAAGAGACCCAGTACTTC

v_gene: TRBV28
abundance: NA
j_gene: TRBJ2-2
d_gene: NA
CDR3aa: CASSPRMNTGELFF
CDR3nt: TGTGCCAGCAGTCCTAGGATGAACACCGGGGAGCTGTTTTTT

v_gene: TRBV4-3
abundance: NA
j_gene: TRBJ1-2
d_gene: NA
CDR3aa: CASSRTTGYGYTF
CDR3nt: TGCGCCAGCAGCCGTACCACAGGATACGGCTACACCTTC

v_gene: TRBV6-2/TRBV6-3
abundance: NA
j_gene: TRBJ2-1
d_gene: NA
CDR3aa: CASSSSGPEQFF
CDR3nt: TGTGCCAGCAGCAGCAGCGGGCCTGAGCAGTTCTTC

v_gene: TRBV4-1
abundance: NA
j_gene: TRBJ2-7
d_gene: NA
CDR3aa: CASSQAGQLSYEQYF
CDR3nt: TGCGCCAGCAGCCAAGCGGGACAACTCTCCTACGAGCAGTACTTC